This T cell receptor (beta chain) was retrieved from a study of spatial heterogeneity in lung cancer. Study-level background: Where present, follow-up PBMC were sequenced a median of roughly two years after resection.

General study results and limits: Ubiquitous expanded tumor TCRs surfaced in blood more at resection than they did at follow-up.

Time point meaning: blood at routine non-recurrence follow-up after resection. In its sample, this clonotype was seen a few times. The antigen is not known. A single record per CDR3 protein comes from TCRdb applying MiXCR to the 5' RACE reads. The data contain over 95,000 distinct CDR3 sequences, 11% of them singletons. The source of this sequence is a female donor with early-stage non-small cell lung cancer. Material: PBMCs, obtained at follow-up.

The CDR3 reads CASSPLTSDGSRGETQYF. The DNA of the CDR3 is TGTGCCAGCAGCCCTCTAACTAGCGACGGATCAAGGGGAGAGACCCAGTACTTC. V gene TRBV3-1 combines with J gene TRBJ2-5; 7 nucleotides line up with TRBD2. CDR3 size: 18 residues. Losses at the gene ends were 4 bases for V and 4 bases for J; bases not matched to a gene: 18. The germline V gene has CDR1 LGHDT and CDR2 YNNKEL (reference sequence).